The 24 T cell receptor beta chains presented below share a single source sample, sequenced in a study of graft-versus-host responses after intestinal transplantation. The data were produced by immunoSEQ multiplex PCR, yet TCRdb's version contains in-frame clones alone and is incomplete. The profile shows around 120,000 clones, 80% to 95% of them singletons. The antigens of these receptors remain unknown. Sequenced material: unstimulated CD4+ T cells sorted from spleen or lymph node cells, taken before intestinal transplant. These receptors all come from a human donor who received an intestinal transplant.

The chain carries TRBV6-5 and TRBJ1-1; 7 bases are shared with TRBD1. The CDR3 totals 14 residues. CDR1 is MNHEY and CDR2 is SVGAGI in the germline V gene. The V gene end was trimmed by 4 bases and the J gene end by 1 base; junction bases not matched to a gene: 3. CDR3 residues: CASSWGQSNTEAFF. The CDR3 DNA reads TGTGCCAGCAGTTGGGGACAGTCGAACACTGAAGCTTTCTTT.

This chain connects TRBV5-6 to TRBJ2-2; D is ambiguous. This CDR3 is 14 amino acids long. Germline V gene lookup returns CDR1 SGHDT and CDR2 YYEEEE. V was pared by 1 base and J by 6 bases, with 10 bases between. CDR3 residues: CASSLISGAGELFF. CDR3 in DNA: TGTGCCAGCAGCTTGATTAGTGGAGCCGGGGAGCTGTTTTTT.

This chain links TRBV9 with TRBJ1-4; TRBD1 might be the D (5 bases). Germline assignment: CDR1 SGDLS and CDR2 YYNGEE. There are 16 residues in the CDR3. Trimming shortened V by 0 bases and J by 8 bases, and 17 bases separated the two germline ends. The CDR3 bases are TGTGCCAGCAGCGTAGCTGGTTCCAGGGTCGGCGAAAAACTGTTTTTT. This codes for CASSVAGSRVGEKLFF.

This rearrangement joins TRBV28 to TRBJ1-4; unclear D gene. Looked up from germline, CDR1 is MDHEN and CDR2 is SYDVKM. This CDR3 region has 15 residues. V lost 2 bases, J lost 1 base, and 8 bases lay in between. The CDR3 region is CASSLNSETNEKLFF. The CDR3, as DNA: TGTGCCAGCAGTTTAAACAGTGAAACTAATGAAAAACTGTTTTTT.

The chain joins TRBV28 to TRBJ2-7, with D possibly matching TRBD1 (6 bases). V shed 5 bases and J shed 12 bases, with 14 bases lying between them. This CDR3 has 11 amino acids. Germline V gene data show CDR1 as MDHEN and CDR2 as SYDVKM. The CDR3, as DNA: TGTGCCAGCAGTACCGGGACAAAGCGGTACTTC. This encodes CASSTGTKRYF.

This clone was observed a handful of times. The chain carries TRBV5-8 and TRBJ1-2; 10 bases are a match to TRBD1. The V and J ends lost 4 bases and 6 bases, in that order; junction bases with no gene match: 9. The CDR3 runs to 15 residues. The germline gives CDR1 SGHTS, CDR2 YDEGEE. CDR3 amino acids: CASSLDRGRPHGYTF. DNA of the CDR3: TGTGCCAGCAGCCTAGACAGGGGGCGCCCCCATGGCTACACCTTC.

The CDR3 bases are TGTGCCAGCAGTCGCACGGGGGCAAAGGGAAACACCATATATTTT. Translating gives CASSRTGAKGNTIYF. The chain combines TRBV7-2 with TRBJ1-3; weak D call: TRBD1 (6 bases). V lost 6 bases and J lost 4, with 16 bases in between. Germline loops: CDR1 SGHTA, CDR2 FQGNSA. The CDR3 length is 15 residues.

This clone was observed once. V and J are TRBV5-1 and TRBJ2-7; 9 nucleotides agree with TRBD1. The CDR3 has 17 residues. The J segment lost 4 bases and the V segment lost 2 bases, leaving 13 bases of the junction unmatched. Germline lookup yields CDR1 SGHRS and CDR2 YFSETQ. The CDR3 sequence is CASSLNPAGTGTYEQYF. CDR3 coding DNA: TGCGCCAGCAGCTTAAACCCCGCCGGGACAGGGACTTACGAGCAGTACTTC.

The rearrangement links TRBV10-2 to TRBJ2-2, with no clear D. The CDR3 extends over 16 amino acids. Per the germline V gene, CDR1 is WSHSY and CDR2 is SAAADI. With 3 bases removed from V and 5 bases from J, the gap between germline ends came to 16 bases. The CDR3 loop reads CASSDLRALGTGELFF. CDR3 nucleotide sequence: TGCGCCAGCAGTGATTTAAGGGCCCTAGGTACCGGGGAGCTGTTTTTT.

The DNA for the CDR3 is TGCAGCGTTGCCGGCAGGGCGACAGATACGCAGTATTTT. Translated: CSVAGRATDTQYF. The chain carries TRBV29-1 and TRBJ2-3; weak D call: TRBD1 (5 bases). The length of the CDR3 is 13 residues. Germline CDR1 SQVTM, CDR2 ANQGSEA. Trimming stripped 4 bases from V and 3 bases from J, with 11 bases between.

The V and J genes are TRBV6-5 and TRBJ1-2; D is unclear. Germline-derived CDR1 and CDR2 are MNHEY and SVGAGI. This CDR3 is 14 amino acids long. Between the trimmed V and J ends, which lost 6 bases and 6 bases, there was a span of 17 bases. The CDR3 nucleotides are TGTGCCAGCAGCCTCTCGAGAGGAGGCGATGGCTACACCTTC. It encodes CASSLSRGGDGYTF.

The chain couples TRBV7-9 to TRBJ2-1; D might be TRBD2 (7 bases). V was pared by 7 bases and J by 8 bases, with 21 bases between. The CDR3 consists of 15 residues. The germline gives CDR1 SEHNR, CDR2 FQNEAQ (reference sequence). The CDR3 coding sequence is TGTGCCAGCACCCAGTGGGGGCGGGAGCCGCATGAGCAGTTCTTC. It codes for CASTQWGREPHEQFF.

The V call is TRBV2, the J call TRBJ1-2; a weak D match, TRBD1 (5 bases). This CDR3 has 14 amino acids. Germline V lookup: CDR1 SNHLY, CDR2 FYNNEI. V shed 3 bases and J shed 8 bases, with 16 bases lying between them. CDR3 nucleotides: TGTGCCAGCAGTGAGCAGGGAGTAGCTCCAGGCTACACCTTC. This gives the protein CASSEQGVAPGYTF.

J is TRBJ1-1 and V is TRBV5-1; D is ambiguous. The CDR3 runs to 16 residues. CDR1 and CDR2 from the germline V gene are SGHRS and YFSETQ. Trimming stripped 0 bases from V and 1 base from J, with 13 bases between. CDR3 sequence: CASSLAVKIRNTEAFF. For the CDR3, the DNA is TGCGCCAGCAGCTTGGCCGTAAAGATCCGGAACACTGAAGCTTTCTTT.

The V gene is TRBV27, the J gene TRBJ1-1, with 7 positions matching TRBD1. V trimming: 7 bases; J trimming: 0 bases; junction bases outside the gene matches: 23. Germline-derived CDR1 and CDR2 are MNHEY and SMNVEV (reference sequence). The CDR3 spans 20 residues. CDR3 in DNA: TGTGCCAGCACCCCAATGTTCCTCCGATCGACAGGGAGAATGAACACTGAAGCTTTCTTT. Protein sequence: CASTPMFLRSTGRMNTEAFF.

The chain has TRBV5-1 and TRBJ2-5; 9 nucleotides agree with TRBD1. Trimming took 4 bases from V and 1 from J; bases not matched to a gene: 2. Germline V gives CDR1 SGHRS, CDR2 YFSETQ. The CDR3 contains 14 residues. The CDR3 sequence: CASSAGQGQETQYF. CDR3 bases: TGCGCCAGCAGCGCGGGACAGGGCCAAGAGACCCAGTACTTC.

J is TRBJ2-3 and V is TRBV7-6; D is ambiguous. The V gene's germline CDR1 is SGHVS and CDR2 FNYEAQ. V lost 2 bases and J lost 6, with 18 bases in between. This CDR3 has 16 residues. CDR3 protein: CASSLMFGRLDDTQYF. The CDR3, as DNA: TGTGCCAGCAGCTTAATGTTTGGTCGGTTGGATGATACGCAGTATTTT.

The gene calls are TRBV28 and TRBJ1-2, with TRBD1 matching over 8 bases. The junction had 8 bases not matched to a gene; V was cut back by 2 bases and J by 6 bases. This CDR3 contains 15 residues. The germline gives CDR1 MDHEN, CDR2 SYDVKM. CDR3 in amino acids: CASSLAGTGGDGYTF. In DNA form, the CDR3 reads TGTGCCAGCAGTTTAGCGGGGACAGGAGGCGATGGCTACACCTTC.

This sequence joins TRBV9 and TRBJ2-7; 13 nucleotides align to TRBD2. This CDR3 has 16 residues. Germline V gene sequence: CDR1 SGDLS, CDR2 YYNGEE. Losses at the gene ends were 4 bases for V and 3 bases for J; bases not matched to a gene: 7. CDR3 nucleotides: TGTGCCAGCAGCCCCGGACTAGCGGGAGAGGTCTACGAGCAGTACTTC. The encoded protein is CASSPGLAGEVYEQYF.

This clone has just one count. V gene TRBV19 combines with J gene TRBJ1-3; D may be TRBD1 (6 bases). The germline CDR1 and CDR2 sequences are LNHDA and SQIVND (reference sequence). CDR3 length equals 13 residues. The V and J ends lost 6 bases and 2 bases respectively, with 8 bases between them. CDR3 protein: CASRGQAGNTIYF. CDR3 sequence (DNA): TGTGCCAGTAGGGGACAAGCTGGAAACACCATATATTTT.

This clone was observed a single time. This chain connects TRBV18 to TRBJ2-2, with D possibly matching TRBD2 (6 bases). The CDR3 is 16 amino acids. Trimming took off 6 bases at V and 6 bases at J, with 20 bases between the two ends. CDR1 is KGHSH and CDR2 is LQKENI in the germline V gene. CDR3 residues: CASSPSGSRISGELFF. CDR3 DNA: TGTGCCAGCTCTCCGAGCGGGTCGAGAATCTCCGGGGAGCTGTTTTTT.

This clone was detected only a few times. The V call is TRBV5-1, the J call TRBJ2-3; no clear D gene. CDR1 and CDR2 from the germline V gene are SGHRS and YFSETQ. V dropped 7 bases and J dropped 0 bases, with 9 bases sitting between them. The CDR3 has 13 residues. The CDR3 region is CASRLVSTDTQYF. The CDR3 DNA reads TGCGCCAGCCGCCTAGTGAGCACAGATACGCAGTATTTT.

The J gene is TRBJ2-1, the V gene TRBV9, with D possibly matching TRBD2 (6 bases). The V end was cut by 3 bases, the J end by 7 bases, with 20 bases between. CDR1 and CDR2 (germline): SGDLS, YYNGEE. This CDR3 is 16 amino acids long. CDR3 loop: CASSDLADPWENEQFF. The CDR3 DNA follows: TGTGCCAGCAGCGACTTAGCGGACCCCTGGGAAAATGAGCAGTTCTTC.

The J gene is TRBJ2-6, the V gene TRBV10-2; no firm D call. This CDR3 is 17 amino acids long. Germline values: CDR1 WSHSY, CDR2 SAAADI. V lost 7 bases and J lost 4, with 20 bases in between. CDR3 DNA sequence: TGCGCCAGCACTCATCTTGACGGCCTGGCCGGGGCCAACGTCCTGACTTTC. Translation gives CASTHLDGLAGANVLTF.